This T cell receptor (beta chain) was captured by sequencing in a study of response to subunit inactivated influenza vaccine. This clonotype has only a few counts. Its antigen is unknown. TCRdb passed the RT-PCR reads through MiXCR, listing each CDR3 protein once. This table holds 300,000 to 350,000 distinct CDR3 sequences, approximately 23% found once. This CDR3 has 12 residues. V gave up 4 bases and J gave up 7 bases; unmatched junction bases: 5. Looked up from germline, CDR1 is SQVTM and CDR2 is ANQGSEA. Study results and caveats: Authors suggested seasonal influenza vaccinations each recruit few new T cells.

The material was PBMCs from blood, obtained roughly 20 months after vaccination. The V call is TRBV29-1, the J call TRBJ1-2, with 8 bases fitting TRBD1. The sequence was obtained from a man aged 45 to 75 who received an inactivated influenza vaccine. For the CDR3, the DNA is TGCAGCGTTGTGCAGGGGGCGAGTGGCTACACCTTC. The encoded protein is CSVVQGASGYTF.